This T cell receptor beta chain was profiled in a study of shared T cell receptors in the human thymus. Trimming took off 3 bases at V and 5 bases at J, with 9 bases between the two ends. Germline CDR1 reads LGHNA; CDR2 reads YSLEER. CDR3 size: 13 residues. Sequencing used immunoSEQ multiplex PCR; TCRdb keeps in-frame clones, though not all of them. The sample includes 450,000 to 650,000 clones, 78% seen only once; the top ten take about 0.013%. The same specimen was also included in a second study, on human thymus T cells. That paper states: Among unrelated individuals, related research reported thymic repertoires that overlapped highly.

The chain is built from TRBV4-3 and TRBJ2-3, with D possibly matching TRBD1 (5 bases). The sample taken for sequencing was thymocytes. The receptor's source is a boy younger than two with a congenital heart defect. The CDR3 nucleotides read TGCGCCAGCAGCCAGGCGACAGAAGATACGCAGTATTTT. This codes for CASSQATEDTQYF.